This T cell receptor (beta chain) was observed in a study of blood T cell repertoires in COVID-19. Profiling relied on immunoSEQ multiplex PCR, and the TCRdb table lists in-frame clones only, not all of them. The profile covers approximately 170,000 clones, with roughly 81% appearing a single time and less than 9% taken by the ten largest. CDR3 length: 16 residues. Germline lookup yields CDR1 LGHNA and CDR2 YNFKEQ. V lost 0 bases and J lost 2, with 13 bases in between. This receptor was obtained from a man aged 35-49 years who had recovered from COVID-19. The source material was peripheral blood. The rearrangement uses TRBV4-2 and TRBJ2-5; D perhaps matches TRBD1 (8 bases). CDR3 region: CASSQDDRGGQETQYF. CDR3 coding DNA: TGTGCCAGCAGCCAAGATGACAGGGGAGGGCAAGAGACCCAGTACTTC.